This TCR beta chain was identified in a study of blood T cell repertoires in COVID-19. Overall study: Acute-phase and convalescent COVID-19 samples originated in the United States, Italy and Spain.

TCRdb's copy holds only in-frame clones and misses some; the assay was immunoSEQ multiplex PCR. The table records some 250,000 clones, roughly 88% of them present only once. Germline CDR1 and CDR2: SQVTM and ANQGSEA. V lost 3 bases and J 3 bases, leaving 11 bases between the germline ends. The CDR3 has 13 residues. Material: peripheral blood. The V gene is TRBV29-1, the J gene TRBJ2-5, with D possibly TRBD1 on 5 matching bases. This clonotype was obtained from a man older than 75 with acute or convalescent COVID-19. DNA for the CDR3: TGCAGCGTTGATCTAGGCAGGGAAGAGACCCAGTACTTC. It codes for CSVDLGREETQYF.